This passage covers 30 T cell receptor beta chains from one sample sequenced in a study of cytomegalovirus exposure and HLA in healthy donors. PCR primers comprised 60 Vbeta and 13 Jbeta primers. TCRdb's copy holds only in-frame clones and misses some; the assay was immunoSEQ multiplex PCR. Among 120,000 or so clones listed, around 66% were seen once. The sequencing sample was made of PBMCs. The source is a woman aged 40 to 55 in good health and CMV-seropositive.

This sequence joins TRBV9 and TRBJ2-7, with D possibly matching TRBD2 (5 bases). Germline V CDR1 and CDR2: SGDLS, YYNGEE. Trimming removed 5 bases from V and 6 bases from J, with 15 bases in between. CDR3 length: 13 residues. The CDR3 DNA reads TGTGCCAGCAGTTACGGGCCCGAGGGCGAGCAGTACTTC. Translated: CASSYGPEGEQYF. Full variable domain (outside the CDR3, taken from reference TRBV9 and TRBJ2-7): DSGVTQTPKHLITATGQRVTLRCSPRSGDLSVYWYQQSLDQGLQFLIQYYNGEERAKGNILERFSAQQFPDLHSELNLSSLELGDSALYFCASSYGPEGEQYFGPGTRLTVT.

The rearrangement uses TRBV5-6 and TRBJ2-2; 9 bases are a match to TRBD1. The J segment lost 5 bases and the V segment lost 1 base, leaving 3 bases of the junction unmatched. This CDR3 contains 15 residues. CDR1 and CDR2 (germline): SGHDT, YYEEEE. The CDR3 protein is CASSLWDRVTGELFF. As DNA, the CDR3 is TGTGCCAGCAGCTTGTGGGACAGGGTTACCGGGGAGCTGTTTTTT.

Only a few counts were recorded for this clone. The chain carries TRBV5-1 and TRBJ2-1; tentatively, D is TRBD2 (6 bases). CDR3 length: 14 amino acids. CDR1 and CDR2 from the germline V gene are SGHRS and YFSETQ. V lost 3 bases to trimming and J lost 1 base, with 8 bases between them. The chain's CDR3 is CASSWRDSYNEQFF. The CDR3, as DNA: TGCGCCAGCAGCTGGAGGGATTCCTACAATGAGCAGTTCTTC.

The V and J genes are TRBV9 and TRBJ1-1; 7 bases agree with TRBD1. The CDR3 runs to 15 residues. V shed 1 base, J shed 3 bases, and the junction held 6 bases outside the gene matches. CDR1 and CDR2 from the germline V gene are SGDLS and YYNGEE. This CDR3 is CASSVYGRGDTEAFF. CDR3 DNA sequence: TGTGCCAGCAGCGTATATGGCAGGGGGGACACTGAAGCTTTCTTT.

CDR3 residues: CASSLVSLAGGTDTQYF. The CDR3 region has the DNA TGTGCCAGCAGCTTAGTGTCACTAGCGGGGGGCACAGATACGCAGTATTTT. The chain joins TRBV13 to TRBJ2-3; TRBD2 aligns across 11 bases. Germline-derived CDR1 and CDR2 are PRHDT and FYEKMQ (reference sequence). This CDR3 spans 17 amino acids. V dropped 1 base and J dropped 1; count of bases not matched to a gene: 4.

The CDR3 reads CASSQDRSSSTGELFF. The CDR3 nucleotides are TGTGCCAGCAGCCAAGATCGGAGCAGCTCAACCGGGGAGCTGTTTTTT. The chain is built from TRBV4-2 and TRBJ2-2; no reliable D call. Germline V gene data show CDR1 as LGHNA and CDR2 as YNFKEQ. The CDR3 consists of 16 residues. V was pared by 0 bases and J by 5 bases, with 13 bases between.

V usage is TRBV28 and J usage is TRBJ1-2; 7 nucleotides agree with TRBD1. CDR1 MDHEN and CDR2 SYDVKM come from the germline V gene. V lost 7 bases, J lost 7 bases, and 6 bases stayed unmatched. The CDR3 sequence is 12 residues long. DNA for the CDR3: TGTGCCAGCAATCGACAGGGTGGTGGCTACACCTTC. Its translation is CASNRQGGGYTF.

The V call is TRBV19, the J call TRBJ2-7; D may be TRBD1 (6 bases). The CDR3 consists of 15 residues. CDR1 is LNHDA, CDR2 SQIVND, per germline (reference sequence). V lost 6 bases and J lost 2, with 17 bases in between. This CDR3 reads CASRNAPGQTYEQYF. As DNA, the CDR3 is TGTGCCAGTAGAAATGCTCCGGGACAAACCTACGAGCAGTACTTC.

The chain recombines TRBV6-6 with TRBJ2-3; 7 nucleotides agree with TRBD1. The CDR3 loop spans 16 amino acids. With V trimmed by 2 bases and J by 2 bases, 7 bases remained unmatched. Per the germline V gene, CDR1 is MNHNY and CDR2 is SVGAGI (reference sequence). This CDR3 reads CASSYGLGQHTDTQYF. The CDR3 bases are TGTGCCAGCAGTTACGGTTTGGGACAGCACACAGATACGCAGTATTTT.

As DNA, the CDR3 is TGTGCCAGCAGACAACACCTCACTAATTACAATGAGCAGTTCTTC. This gives the protein CASRQHLTNYNEQFF. The chain links TRBV2 to TRBJ2-1, with D unresolved. The V end was cut by 6 bases, the J end by 4 bases, with 16 bases between. Germline V gene sequence: CDR1 SNHLY, CDR2 FYNNEI. The CDR3 consists of 15 residues.

The chain carries TRBV7-8 and TRBJ2-7; TRBD2 matches 9 bases. The CDR3 runs 15 residues. Per the germline V gene, CDR1 is SGHVS and CDR2 is FQNEAQ. V gave up 4 bases and J gave up 2 bases; unmatched junction bases: 6. The CDR3: CASSSAGGPTYEQYF. CDR3 DNA: TGTGCCAGCAGCTCAGCGGGAGGTCCCACCTACGAGCAGTACTTC.

This clone has a handful of counts. This chain uses TRBV28 with TRBJ2-5, with 9 bases that match TRBD1. The DNA matches TRBJ2-7 better at its end, which makes the J call doubtful. Germline V gene sequence: CDR1 MDHEN, CDR2 SYDVKM. This CDR3 region has 15 residues. Written as DNA, the CDR3 is TGTGCCAGCAGTTCCTCCGGGACAGGGTTCTACGAGCAGTACTTC. This codes for CASSSSGTGFYEQYF.

This chain connects TRBV25-1 to TRBJ2-5; 13 bases map to TRBD2. Germline lookup yields CDR1 MGHDK and CDR2 SYGVNS. The CDR3 is made up of 17 amino acids. V lost 3 bases and J lost 11; bases outside the gene matches: 15. CDR3 bases: TGTGCCAGCAGTGATCTTGATAAGGGACTAGCGGGGAAGGGGCAGTACTTC. The encoded protein is CASSDLDKGLAGKGQYF. The complete variable domain, with remaining parts taken from reference TRBV25-1 and TRBJ2-5, reads EADIYQTPRYLVIGTGKKITLECSQTMGHDKMYWYQQDPGMELHLIHYSYGVNSTEKGDLSSESTVSRIRTEHFPLTLESARPSHTSQYLCASSDLDKGLAGKGQYFGPGTRLLVL.

Concerning this clone: Other nucleotide sequences in the sample specify the same CDR3. CDR3 nucleotides: TGTGCCAGCTCACCCCCGGGACAGGGACCCTACGAGCAGTACTTC. Its protein is CASSPPGQGPYEQYF. The chain recombines TRBV18 with TRBJ2-7; 9 bases line up with TRBD1. CDR3 length: 15 amino acids. Germline V lookup: CDR1 KGHSH, CDR2 LQKENI. Trimming removed 3 bases from V and 2 bases from J; junction bases left unmatched: 5.

V is TRBV19 and J is TRBJ2-7; 11 bases align to TRBD1. CDR3 length: 12 amino acids. Germline V lookup: CDR1 LNHDA, CDR2 SQIVND (reference sequence). V was pared by 9 bases and J by 6 bases, with 4 bases of the junction left unmatched. CDR3 sequence reads: CASGQGAAEQYF. The CDR3 DNA reads TGTGCCAGCGGACAGGGGGCGGCCGAGCAGTACTTC.

This clone has a single count. This chain joins TRBV6-5 and TRBJ1-1; 7 bases agree with TRBD1. The CDR3 has 14 residues. After removal of 6 bases from V and 0 bases from J, the junction contained 4 bases not matched to a gene. CDR1 MNHEY and CDR2 SVGAGI come from the germline V gene. CDR3 region: CASRTGQMNTEAFF. CDR3 coding DNA: TGTGCCAGCAGAACGGGACAGATGAACACTGAAGCTTTCTTT.

This clone was recorded a few times. The chain employs TRBV13 and TRBJ2-1; possible D gene TRBD1, 6 bases. The CDR3 runs 13 residues. Looked up from germline, CDR1 is PRHDT and CDR2 is FYEKMQ (reference sequence). V was shortened by 5 bases and J by 15 bases, with 20 bases between the two germline ends. As DNA, the CDR3 is TGTGCCAGCAGCACCCGGACAGCCGCCTTCCTGTTCTTC. Its protein product is CASSTRTAAFLFF.

V gene TRBV2 combines with J gene TRBJ2-7; a possible D gene is TRBD1 (6 bases). The length of the CDR3 is 12 residues. Trimming left V 7 bases short and J 5 bases short, with 12 bases between. Germline loops: CDR1 SNHLY, CDR2 FYNNEI. The CDR3 DNA sequence: TGTGCCAGCAAATCGACAGGCAACGAGCAGTACTTC. As protein: CASKSTGNEQYF. The full variable domain, rest sourced from reference TRBV2 and TRBJ2-7, is EPEVTQTPSHQVTQMGQEVILRCVPISNHLYFYWYRQILGQKVEFLVSFYNNEISEKSEIFDDQFSVERPDGSNFTLKIRSTKLEDSAMYFCASKSTGNEQYFGPGTRLTVT.

The rearrangement links TRBV6-1 to TRBJ2-7, with TRBD1 identical over 7 bases. V was pared by 4 bases and J by 5 bases, with 14 bases of the junction left unmatched. The germline gives CDR1 MNHNS, CDR2 SASEGT. This CDR3 region has 16 residues. CDR3 sequence (DNA): TGTGCCAGCAGTGGATTCAGGGGGTCGACAACAGACGAGCAGTACTTC. Its translation is CASSGFRGSTTDEQYF.

As to this clone: One end of the junction varies from germline; a read error may be responsible. V usage is TRBV7-9 and J usage is TRBJ1-1; possibly TRBD1 for D (5 bases). This CDR3 comprises 13 residues. CDR1 SEHNR and CDR2 FQNEAQ come from the germline V gene (reference sequence). CDR3 sequence (DNA): TGTTCCAGCAGCTTACAGGAGAACACTGAAGCTTTCTTT. Translating it yields CSSSLQENTEAFF.

This clone has a handful of counts. The chain employs TRBV6-1 and TRBJ2-5, with D maybe TRBD1 (6 bases). This CDR3 spans 14 amino acids. V lost 4 bases and J 0 bases, leaving 9 bases between the germline ends. Per germline, CDR1 MNHNS and CDR2 SASEGT. The DNA of the CDR3 is TGTGCCAGCAGTGGGGGGACACACCAAGAGACCCAGTACTTC. It codes for CASSGGTHQETQYF.

The chain is built from TRBV29-1 and TRBJ2-1, with D uncertain. Trimming cost V 1 base and J 10 bases, with 8 bases left between them. There are 11 residues in the CDR3. Germline CDR1 and CDR2: SQVTM and ANQGSEA. The CDR3 loop is CSVEARFEQFF. CDR3 nucleotides: TGCAGCGTTGAAGCGAGATTCGAGCAGTTCTTC.

The chain uses TRBV27 and TRBJ2-5; 9 nucleotides align to TRBD1. This CDR3 region has 15 residues. Trimming took 4 bases from V and 5 from J; bases not matched to a gene: 8. CDR1 is MNHEY, CDR2 SMNVEV, per germline (reference sequence). The CDR3 region is CASSSLQGAQETQYF. The CDR3 bases are TGTGCCAGCAGTTCCCTACAGGGGGCGCAGGAGACCCAGTACTTC.

The chain recombines TRBV6-7 with TRBJ2-7; D remains ambiguous. TRBV6-7 is filed as an ORF, its function uncertain. This CDR3 has 17 residues. Trimming took off 0 bases at V and 0 bases at J, with 15 bases between the two ends. CDR3 sequence (DNA): TGTGCCAGCAGTTACTCCCCCCCACGGGTATGCTCCTACGAGCAGTACTTC. This translates into CASSYSPPRVCSYEQYF.

The chain couples TRBV9 to TRBJ2-3; 7 bases line up with TRBD2. J was trimmed by 0 bases and V by 1 base; bases with no gene match: 2. The length of the CDR3 is 15 residues. The germline gives CDR1 SGDLS, CDR2 YYNGEE. CDR3 in amino acids: CASSVWGGSTDTQYF. The CDR3, as DNA: TGTGCCAGCAGCGTATGGGGAGGGAGCACAGATACGCAGTATTTT.

This chain links TRBV7-2 with TRBJ2-3, with 7 bases identical to TRBD1. The V and J ends lost 5 bases and 6 bases, in that order; junction bases with no gene match: 11. Looked up from germline, CDR1 is SGHTA and CDR2 is FQGNSA. CDR3 length equals 15 residues. In DNA, the CDR3 is TGTGCCAGCAGCCTACAGGGGAAGGGGGCGGATACGCAGTATTTT. Translating gives CASSLQGKGADTQYF.

The chain is built from TRBV10-3 and TRBJ2-3; D might be TRBD1 (6 bases). CDR1 is ENHRY, CDR2 SYGVKD, per germline. The CDR3 consists of 11 residues. Trimming took off 8 bases at V and 6 bases at J, with 9 bases between the two ends. The CDR3 DNA follows: TGTGCCATCTCTAGGGGGGATACGCAGTATTTT. It encodes CAISRGDTQYF.

This clone has a handful of counts. The rearrangement joins TRBV6-1 to TRBJ1-4; D might be TRBD1 (5 bases). The CDR3 contains 15 residues. Germline V CDR1 and CDR2: MNHNS, SASEGT. Trimming left V 1 base short and J 7 bases short, with 13 bases between. This CDR3 is CASSEEGGGGEKLFF. The CDR3 DNA follows: TGTGCCAGCAGTGAAGAGGGAGGCGGGGGTGAAAAACTGTTTTTT.

This clone turned up a few times. This sequence joins TRBV19 and TRBJ1-5, with 8 bases matching TRBD1. The CDR3 is 13 amino acids. With V trimmed by 5 bases and J by 11 bases, 8 bases remained unmatched. Germline loops: CDR1 LNHDA, CDR2 SQIVND (reference sequence). DNA of the CDR3: TGTGCCAGTAGTTTCACAGGGGGAGGGTCCCAGCATTTT. Amino acids: CASSFTGGGSQHF.

On this clone: Other DNA sequences within the sample encode an identical CDR3. J is TRBJ2-5 and V is TRBV2, with no clear D. Trimming shortened V by 3 bases and J by 4 bases, and 3 bases separated the two germline ends. CDR1 SNHLY and CDR2 FYNNEI come from the germline V gene. CDR3 size: 11 residues. CDR3 nucleotide sequence: TGTGCCAGCAGTGATCGAGAGACCCAGTACTTC. It codes for CASSDRETQYF.